The 17 T cell receptor beta chains below all came from one sample that was sequenced in a study of molecular identifiers for immune sequencing clone quantification. TCRdb called the PCR reads again in MiXCR, with one record for every CDR3 protein. This repertoire shows about 97,000 distinct CDR3 sequences, 20% to 25% found once; its top ten account for approximately 0.91%. Sample: naive CD8+ T cells from blood, with Jurkat cell RNA spiked in. Subset here: FACS-sorted CD8+CD4-CCR7+CD45RA+ naive T cells. The receptors come from a human donor in good health. Some libraries in this study had Jurkat cell RNA spiked in.

This clonotype appeared many times. J is TRBJ2-5 and V is TRBV6-6; 11 bases map to TRBD2. The germline V gene encodes CDR1 MNHNY and CDR2 SVGAGI (reference sequence). V dropped 9 bases and J dropped 5; count of bases not matched to a gene: 14. The CDR3 runs 16 residues. CDR3 in DNA: TGTGCCAGTCAACTGCTAGCGGGAGGTGGAGGCGAGACCCAGTACTTC. This translates into CASQLLAGGGGETQYF.

This clonotype was found many times. The chain carries TRBV4-2 and TRBJ2-7; tentative D call: TRBD1 (6 bases). Germline CDR1 and CDR2: LGHNA and YNFKEQ. The CDR3 is 14 amino acids. V was cut by 1 base and J by 4 bases, with 11 bases left in between. CDR3 region: CASSQGSQGYEQYF. The CDR3 nucleotides read TGTGCCAGCAGCCAAGGGAGCCAGGGGTACGAGCAGTACTTC.

This clonotype was counted at least ten times. This chain links TRBV11-2 with TRBJ1-5, with 8 positions matching TRBD1. J was trimmed by 5 bases and V by 5 bases; bases with no gene match: 8. CDR1 and CDR2 (germline): SGHAT, FQNNGV. The CDR3 spans 15 residues. CDR3: CASSASTGDYQPQHF. The CDR3 region has the DNA TGTGCCAGCAGCGCGTCGACAGGGGATTATCAGCCCCAGCATTTT. Filled out from reference TRBV11-2 and TRBJ1-5, the complete variable domain reads EAGVAQSPRYKIIEKRQSVAFWCNPISGHATLYWYQQILGQGPKLLIQFQNNGVVDDSQLPKDRFSAERLKGVDSTLKIQPAKLEDSAVYLCASSASTGDYQPQHFGDGTRLSIL.

A remark on this clonotype: This may be a read error, as it is one base from a much larger clone. Since no conserved phenylalanine or tryptophan closes the CDR3, a read error is the likely cause. CDR3 sequence: CASSTYEQYL. The CDR3 bases are TGTGCCAGCAGTACTTACGAGCAGTACCTC. This chain connects TRBV28 to TRBJ2-7, with D uncertain. The V end lost 5 bases, the J end lost 4 bases, and 3 bases lay between the germline ends. The CDR3 covers 10 residues. The germline gives CDR1 MDHEN, CDR2 SYDVKM.

This clonotype was seen many times. This sequence joins TRBV27 and TRBJ2-7; 11 bases line up with TRBD1. The CDR3 is made up of 15 amino acids. The ends lost 8 bases at V and 3 bases at J; junction bases unmatched: 9. Germline V gene lookup returns CDR1 MNHEY and CDR2 SMNVEV (reference sequence). The chain's CDR3 is CASGTWDRGGYEQYF. Here the CDR3 DNA reads TGTGCCAGCGGTACATGGGACAGGGGGGGCTACGAGCAGTACTTC.

This clonotype was seen repeatedly, ten times or more. V usage is TRBV19 and J usage is TRBJ2-7; 7 bases agree with TRBD1. J gave up 2 bases and V 1 base, and 2 bases lay outside the gene matches. Germline V gene sequence: CDR1 LNHDA, CDR2 SQIVND (reference sequence). CDR3 length: 14 residues. CDR3 DNA: TGTGCCAGTAGTATAGGGGGGACAGCCTACGAGCAGTACTTC. Amino acids: CASSIGGTAYEQYF.

There are many counts of this clonotype. The V gene is TRBV7-9, the J gene TRBJ2-3, with D hard to call. This CDR3 contains 12 residues. The V end lost 5 bases, the J end lost 6 bases, and 9 bases lay between the germline ends. The germline V gene has CDR1 SEHNR and CDR2 FQNEAQ (reference sequence). CDR3 in amino acids: CASSPFTDTQYF. CDR3 DNA sequence: TGTGCCAGCAGCCCCTTTACGGATACGCAGTATTTT.

This chain connects TRBV19 to TRBJ2-7, with 13 bases identical to TRBD2. CDR1 is LNHDA, CDR2 SQIVND, per germline (reference sequence). This CDR3 has 16 amino acids. V was pared by 6 bases and J by 5 bases, with 10 bases of the junction left unmatched. CDR3 sequence: CASSSKTSGRKDEQYF. CDR3 coding DNA: TGTGCCAGTAGCTCCAAGACTAGCGGGAGGAAGGACGAGCAGTACTTC.

This clonotype has ten or more counts. The chain links TRBV2 to TRBJ2-4; D remains unclear. Germline assignment: CDR1 SNHLY and CDR2 FYNNEI. Trimming removed 1 base at V and 5 bases at J, with 6 bases between. This CDR3 region has 13 residues. The CDR3 loop is CASSEVLENIQYF. In DNA form, the CDR3 reads TGTGCCAGCAGTGAAGTACTGGAAAACATTCAGTACTTC.

The gene calls are TRBV6-6 and TRBJ2-2; D not certain. Trimming removed 5 bases at V and 0 bases at J, with 4 bases between. The CDR3 covers 13 residues. Germline CDR1 and CDR2: MNHNY and SVGAGI (reference sequence). The CDR3 nucleotides are TGTGCCAGCAGTCCTTCGAACACCGGGGAGCTGTTTTTT. Translated, it gives CASSPSNTGELFF.

This clonotype showed up many times. This chain links TRBV27 with TRBJ2-3; TRBD2 matches 7 bases. The CDR3 has 14 amino acids. CDR1 and CDR2 (germline): MNHEY, SMNVEV (reference sequence). Trimming at V came to 6 bases and at J to 2 bases, leaving 5 bases not matched to a gene. CDR3 loop: CASSPSGYTDTQYF. CDR3 bases: TGTGCCAGCAGCCCTAGCGGCTACACAGATACGCAGTATTTT.

This clonotype has more than one count but fewer than ten. The chain employs TRBV20-1 and TRBJ2-1; possibly TRBD1 for D (6 bases). This CDR3 contains 14 residues. V dropped 6 bases and J dropped 7 bases, with 19 bases sitting between them. Germline lookup yields CDR1 DFQATT and CDR2 SNEGSKA (reference sequence). The CDR3 is CSARYRDITNEQFF. DNA for the CDR3: TGCAGTGCCCGATACCGGGACATTACTAATGAGCAGTTCTTC.

This clonotype was counted ten times or more. This sequence joins TRBV2 and TRBJ2-2; weak D call: TRBD1 (5 bases). The CDR3 sequence is 16 residues long. The V gene lost 2 bases and the J gene lost 6 bases, with 16 bases spanning the gap. In germline, CDR1 is SNHLY, CDR2 FYNNEI. The CDR3: CASSELGERGPGELFF. The CDR3 bases are TGTGCCAGCAGTGAATTAGGGGAACGCGGACCCGGGGAGCTGTTTTTT.

The J gene is TRBJ1-2, the V gene TRBV20-1; D is perhaps TRBD1 (5 bases). This CDR3 region has 14 residues. Trimming shortened V by 6 bases and J by 4 bases, and 18 bases separated the two germline ends. Germline V CDR1 and CDR2: DFQATT, SNEGSKA (reference sequence). The CDR3 DNA sequence: TGCAGTGCACATGCAATAGGGGAGGGCTATGGCTACACCTTC. Protein product: CSAHAIGEGYGYTF.

This chain connects TRBV4-3 to TRBJ2-7, with D possibly being TRBD1 or TRBD2 (6 bases each). This CDR3 has 16 residues. Germline V gene sequence: CDR1 LGHNA, CDR2 YSLEER. V was cut by 5 bases and J by 7 bases, with 24 bases left in between. The CDR3 reads CASSMAPGAGVLEQYF. In DNA, the CDR3 is TGCGCCAGCAGCATGGCCCCGGGGGCCGGCGTTTTGGAGCAGTACTTC.

At least ten counts were recorded for this clonotype. V usage is TRBV7-6 and J usage is TRBJ1-1, with D perhaps matching TRBD1 (5 bases). Per the germline V gene, CDR1 is SGHVS and CDR2 is FNYEAQ. Trimming left V 2 bases short and J 5 bases short, with 18 bases between. This CDR3 contains 16 residues. CDR3 coding DNA: TGTGCCAGCAGCTTACGTATAGGGGAAGCCGGGACTGAAGCTTTCTTT. As protein: CASSLRIGEAGTEAFF. Drawing the rest from reference TRBV7-6 and TRBJ1-1, the complete variable domain is GAGVSQSPRYKVTKRGQDVALRCDPISGHVSLYWYRQALGQGPEFLTYFNYEAQQDKSGLPNDRFSAERPEGSISTLTIQRTEQRDSAMYRCASSLRIGEAGTEAFFGQGTRLTVV.

On this clonotype: This may arise from a read error, as a much more abundant clone is one base away. A read error is likely, as this CDR3 ends without the conserved phenylalanine or tryptophan. The CDR3 loop is CASSLSGDEQFS. The CDR3 nucleotides read TGTGCCAGCAGTTTATCTGGGGATGAGCAGTTCTCC. This chain joins TRBV28 and TRBJ2-1; no clear D gene. The CDR3 runs 12 residues. CDR1 and CDR2 from the germline V gene are MDHEN and SYDVKM. With 1 base removed from V and 8 bases from J, the gap between germline ends came to 6 bases.